These 27 T cell receptor beta chains originate from one sample sequenced in a study of T cell responses to AZD1222 COVID-19 vaccine. The repertoire was sequenced with immunoSEQ multiplex PCR; TCRdb's copy has only in-frame clones and lacks some. Of some 91,000 clones in the sample, around 90% are singletons; the top ten hold over 9.5%. The sample here was peripheral blood, taken on day 0 of AZD1222 vaccination. The receptor set was obtained from an adult in good health.

J is TRBJ2-1 and V is TRBV21-1; TRBD1, the table's D call, lacks a check against the DNA. TRBV21-1 is an annotated pseudogene. CDR3 size: 14 residues. The CDR3 coding sequence is TGTGCCAGCAGCAATCCCGGACACTTCAATGAGCAGTTCTTC. This translates into CASSNPGHFNEQFF.

The V call is TRBV19, the J call TRBJ1-2, with D possibly being TRBD1 (5 bases). Germline CDR1 is LNHDA and CDR2 is SQIVND (reference sequence). CDR3 length: 15 residues. With 5 bases removed from V and 1 base from J, the gap between germline ends came to 14 bases. The CDR3 nucleotides read TGTGCCAGTAGTCCCCGGGGGAGACTTAACTATGGCTACACCTTC. Protein sequence: CASSPRGRLNYGYTF. Using reference TRBV19 and TRBJ1-2 for the parts outside the CDR3, the full variable domain is DGGITQSPKYLFRKEGQNVTLSCEQNLNHDAMYWYRQDPGQGLRLIYYSQIVNDFQKGDIAEGYSVSREKKESFPLTVTSAQKNPTAFYLCASSPRGRLNYGYTFGSGTRLTVV.

The chain is built from TRBV7-2 and TRBJ2-6, with D perhaps TRBD2 (5 bases). This CDR3 contains 17 residues. The germline V gene encodes CDR1 SGHTA and CDR2 FQGNSA. V gave up 5 bases and J gave up 1 base, with 15 bases separating them. CDR3 in DNA: TGTGCCAGCAGCCCCCGCGGACTGACGTCTGGGGCCAACGTCCTGACTTTC. Translated: CASSPRGLTSGANVLTF.

CDR3 amino acids: CASSLQGGTTEAFF. Here the CDR3 DNA reads TGTGCCAGCAGCCTACAGGGAGGGACCACTGAAGCTTTCTTT. This sequence joins TRBV3-1 (or the pseudogene TRBV3-2) and TRBJ1-1, with TRBD1 as a possible D gene (6 bases). The CDR3 is 14 amino acids. V was cut by 4 bases and J by 4 bases, with 13 bases left in between. Per the germline V gene, CDR1 is LGHDT and CDR2 is YNNKEL (reference sequence).

CDR3 loop: CASSFAGSYEQYF. CDR3 in DNA: TGTGCCAGCAGCTTCGCTGGATCCTACGAGCAGTACTTC. The chain employs TRBV5-6 and TRBJ2-7; no clear D. The CDR3 sequence is 13 residues long. V lost 2 bases, J lost 1 base, and 7 bases lay in between. CDR1 is SGHDT, CDR2 YYEEEE, per germline.

This clone is a singleton in its sample. J is TRBJ2-3 and V is TRBV20-1; D possibly matches TRBD1 or TRBD2 (5 bases each). V was shortened by 3 bases and J by 0 bases, with 10 bases between the two germline ends. There are 14 residues in the CDR3. Germline CDR1 reads DFQATT; CDR2 reads SNEGSKA (reference sequence). The CDR3: CSASGEGSTDTQYF. The DNA for the CDR3 is TGCAGTGCTAGTGGAGAGGGGAGCACAGATACGCAGTATTTT.

The chain carries TRBV18 and TRBJ2-4, with a possible D match to TRBD2 (5 bases). The germline V gene has CDR1 KGHSH and CDR2 LQKENI. The CDR3 length is 12 residues. Trimming left V 3 bases short and J 9 bases short, with 9 bases between. The CDR3 region is CASSPQGGIQYF. The CDR3 DNA reads as TGTGCCAGCTCACCCCAAGGAGGCATTCAGTACTTC.

This clone was seen only once. The chain carries TRBV28 and TRBJ1-6, with TRBD1 as a possible D gene (6 bases). V lost 5 bases and J lost 6, with 14 bases in between. The germline V gene encodes CDR1 MDHEN and CDR2 SYDVKM. The CDR3 consists of 15 residues. The CDR3 nucleotides are TGTGCCAGCAGTCCGCCGACAGGCGCTAATTCACCCCTCCACTTT. Residues: CASSPPTGANSPLHF. The full variable domain, completed using reference TRBV28 and TRBJ1-6, is DVKVTQSSRYLVKRTGEKVFLECVQDMDHENMFWYRQDPGLGLRLIYFSYDVKMKEKGDIPEGYSVSREKKERFSLILESASTNQTSMYLCASSPPTGANSPLHFGNGTRLTVT.

The chain couples TRBV30 to TRBJ1-5; D is undetermined. CDR3 length equals 13 residues. Trimming removed 2 bases at V and 3 bases at J, with 8 bases between. The germline V gene encodes CDR1 GTSNPN and CDR2 SVGIG (reference sequence). This CDR3 is CAWSQFNNQPQHF. The CDR3 DNA reads TGTGCCTGGAGTCAGTTCAACAATCAGCCCCAGCATTTT. Complete variable domain (other parts from reference TRBV30 and TRBJ1-5): SQTIHQWPATLVQPVGSPLSLECTVEGTSNPNLYWYRQAAGRGLQLLFYSVGIGQISSEVPQNLSASRPQDRQFILSSKKLLLSDSGFYLCAWSQFNNQPQHFGDGTRLSIL.

The genes are TRBV4-1 and TRBJ1-6, with 7 nucleotides matching TRBD1. This CDR3 contains 13 residues. The junction had 1 base not matched to a gene; V was cut back by 4 bases and J by 7 bases. The germline V gene has CDR1 MGHRA and CDR2 YSYEKL. CDR3 sequence (DNA): TGCGCCAGCAGCCGGGACAGAAATTCACCCCTCCACTTT. Its protein is CASSRDRNSPLHF.

The chain recombines TRBV10-2 with TRBJ1-5; a possible D gene is TRBD1 (6 bases). CDR1 is WSHSY, CDR2 SAAADI, per germline. This CDR3 is built from 14 residues. Between the trimmed V and J ends, which lost 3 bases and 7 bases, there was a span of 13 bases. CDR3 in amino acids: CASSEGGGGQPQHF. The CDR3 DNA sequence: TGCGCCAGCAGTGAAGGGGGAGGAGGACAGCCCCAGCATTTT.

The rearrangement uses TRBV7-9 and TRBJ1-1; a possible D gene is TRBD1 (5 bases). Germline CDR1 and CDR2: SEHNR and FQNEAQ (reference sequence). Trimming shortened V by 4 bases and J by 0 bases, and 12 bases separated the two germline ends. The CDR3 loop spans 15 amino acids. In DNA form, the CDR3 reads TGTGCCAGCAGCTCCCAACAGGTCATGAACACTGAAGCTTTCTTT. Amino acids: CASSSQQVMNTEAFF.

The table lists this clone with a count of one. The chain combines TRBV10-3 with TRBJ1-3; D may be TRBD1 (6 bases). Germline CDR1 ENHRY, CDR2 SYGVKD. Trimming left V 5 bases short and J 4 bases short, with 12 bases between. CDR3 length: 14 amino acids. The CDR3 nucleotides are TGTGCCATCAGTCCTTCCACAGGGGGAAACACCATATATTTT. This gives the protein CAISPSTGGNTIYF.

The genes are TRBV19 and TRBJ1-4, with D possibly matching TRBD1 (6 bases). The CDR3 consists of 17 residues. V shed 4 bases and J shed 8 bases, with 23 bases lying between them. Germline CDR1 is LNHDA and CDR2 is SQIVND (reference sequence). CDR3 bases: TGTGCCAGTAGTAGATACGCTAGGGCAGGGGTGAGCGAAAAACTGTTTTTT. Protein product: CASSRYARAGVSEKLFF.

This clone was seen only a few times. The chain is built from TRBV27 and TRBJ2-5; D assignment may be TRBD1 or TRBD2 (5 bases each). The CDR3 loop spans 12 amino acids. Germline CDR1 reads MNHEY; CDR2 reads SMNVEV (reference sequence). V gave up 5 bases and J gave up 5 bases, with 9 bases separating them. CDR3 sequence reads: CASSPEGETQYF. The CDR3 nucleotides read TGTGCCAGCAGTCCCGAGGGGGAGACCCAGTACTTC.

The rearrangement uses TRBV12-3 or TRBV12-4 and TRBJ1-1; D is possibly TRBD1 (6 bases). Trimming pared 8 bases from V and 7 bases from J, leaving 14 bases between. The length of the CDR3 is 12 residues. The CDR3 loop reads CASGRDTLEAFF. The CDR3 DNA is TGTGCCAGCGGGCGGGACACCCTTGAAGCTTTCTTT.

The chain combines TRBV30 with TRBJ2-1; no definite D call. V shed 0 bases and J shed 7 bases, with 4 bases lying between them. CDR1 and CDR2 (germline): GTSNPN, SVGIG (reference sequence). The CDR3 length is 11 residues. The CDR3 nucleotides read TGTGCCTGGAGTGTACCGAATGAGCAGTTCTTC. Its translation is CAWSVPNEQFF.

In its sample, this clone was seen once. The rearrangement uses TRBV11-2 and TRBJ2-1; the D call may be TRBD1 or TRBD2 (6 bases each). This CDR3 contains 14 residues. V was pared by 6 bases and J by 5 bases, with 14 bases between. Germline V lookup: CDR1 SGHAT, CDR2 FQNNGV. DNA for the CDR3: TGTGCCAGCAGTTCCGGGGGCCGGGACAATGAGCAGTTCTTC. Translating gives CASSSGGRDNEQFF.

This chain connects TRBV6-2 or TRBV6-3 to TRBJ2-5; possibly TRBD1 for D (6 bases). Germline-derived CDR1 and CDR2 are MNHEY and SVGEGT. Trimming pared 2 bases from V and 0 bases from J, leaving 16 bases between. This CDR3 region has 17 residues. As DNA, the CDR3 is TGTGCCAGCAGTTACCTCATGGGGACACAGTACCAAGAGACCCAGTACTTC. Its protein product is CASSYLMGTQYQETQYF.

The chain combines TRBV6-2 or TRBV6-3 with TRBJ2-7, with a tentative D call TRBD2 (5 bases). Germline-derived CDR1 and CDR2 are MNHEY and SVGEGT. Trimming pared 0 bases from V and 3 bases from J, leaving 27 bases between. The length of the CDR3 is 20 residues. Here the CDR3 DNA reads TGTGCCAGCAGTTACTCGGTGATAATCCTATCGGGGAGTGAGGACTACGAGCAGTACTTC. Amino acids: CASSYSVIILSGSEDYEQYF.

The chain joins TRBV6-2 or TRBV6-3 to TRBJ1-2; D call uncertain. In germline, CDR1 is MNHEY, CDR2 SVGEGT. CDR3 length: 12 amino acids. Trimming pared 0 bases from V and 8 bases from J, leaving 7 bases between. This CDR3 reads CASSYSNRGYTF. CDR3 DNA sequence: TGTGCCAGCAGTTACTCGAATCGCGGCTACACCTTC.

This clone appeared a single time. In nucleotides, the CDR3 is TGTGCCTGGAGTGACCCCCCCGGGGGGGGTTTTGCACCCCTCCACTTT. It yields the protein CAWSDPPGGGFAPLHF. J is TRBJ1-6 and V is TRBV30; D might be TRBD1 (5 bases). Trimming shortened V by 1 base and J by 11 bases, and 21 bases separated the two germline ends. This CDR3 has 16 amino acids. Germline lookup yields CDR1 GTSNPN and CDR2 SVGIG (reference sequence).

The chain carries TRBV3-1 (or the pseudogene TRBV3-2) and TRBJ1-3; D call uncertain. Trimming took off 3 bases at V and 4 bases at J, with 1 base between the two ends. The CDR3 contains 11 residues. The germline V gene encodes CDR1 LGHDT and CDR2 YNNKEL (reference sequence). The CDR3 sequence: CASSHGNTIYF. The CDR3 region has the DNA TGTGCCAGCAGCCACGGAAACACCATATATTTT.

J is TRBJ2-5 and V is TRBV5-1; 14 nucleotides match TRBD2. V lost 4 bases to trimming and J lost 6 bases; unmatched junction nucleotides: 11. The length of the CDR3 is 17 residues. Germline CDR1 SGHRS, CDR2 YFSETQ. CDR3 coding DNA: TGCGCCAGCAGCGGGGGACTAGCGGGAGCCATAGGGAAGACCCAGTACTTC. Translated: CASSGGLAGAIGKTQYF.

The chain carries TRBV28 and TRBJ2-1; 10 bases are shared with TRBD1. Per germline, CDR1 MDHEN and CDR2 SYDVKM. This CDR3 has 14 amino acids. Trimming cost V 4 bases and J 9 bases; bases outside gene matches: 6. The CDR3 DNA sequence: TGTGCCAGCAGTTCCGGGACAGGGGTTGGTGAGCAGTTCTTC. Residues: CASSSGTGVGEQFF.

This clone has only one observation. The CDR3 loop is CSVLDRQSYEQYF. The CDR3 coding sequence is TGCAGCGTTCTGGACAGGCAGAGCTACGAGCAGTACTTC. The chain carries TRBV29-1 and TRBJ2-7; 7 bases fit TRBD1. This CDR3 contains 13 residues. The J segment lost 3 bases and the V segment lost 5 bases, leaving 7 bases of the junction unmatched. CDR1 is SQVTM, CDR2 ANQGSEA, per germline.

The chain joins TRBV27 to TRBJ2-7, with 8 bases that match TRBD1. Unmatched junction bases numbered 3, after V lost 3 bases and J lost 2 bases. Germline-derived CDR1 and CDR2 are MNHEY and SMNVEV (reference sequence). This CDR3 region has 14 residues. In DNA form, the CDR3 reads TGTGCCAGCAGTTTGGCACAGGGGGCCTACGAGCAGTACTTC. Translation: CASSLAQGAYEQYF.